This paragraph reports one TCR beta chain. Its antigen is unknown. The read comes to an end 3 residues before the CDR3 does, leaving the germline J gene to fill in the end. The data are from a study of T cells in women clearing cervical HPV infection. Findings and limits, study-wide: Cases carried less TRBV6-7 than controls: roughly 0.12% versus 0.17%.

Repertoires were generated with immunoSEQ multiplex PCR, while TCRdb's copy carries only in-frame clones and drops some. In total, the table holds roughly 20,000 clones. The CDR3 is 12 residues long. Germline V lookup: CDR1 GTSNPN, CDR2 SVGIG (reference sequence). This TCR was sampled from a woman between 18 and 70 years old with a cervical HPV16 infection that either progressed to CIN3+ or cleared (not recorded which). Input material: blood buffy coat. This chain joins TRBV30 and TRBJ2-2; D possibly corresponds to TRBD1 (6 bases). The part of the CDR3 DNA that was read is TGTGCCTGGGACAGGAGCAATTCACCG. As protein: CAWDRSNSP. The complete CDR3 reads CAWDRSNSPLFF.